These 25 T cell receptor beta chains were all obtained from the same sample, sequenced in a study of a mutant IDH1 vaccine in newly diagnosed glioma. Stated time point: week 35, safety follow-up. The vaccine gave 300 ug of a 20-mer mutant IDH1 peptide subcutaneously per dose. These receptors' antigens are unknown. Only in-frame clones appear in the TCRdb table, and some are missing; sequencing was by immunoSEQ multiplex PCR. The sample comprises tens of thousands of clones, 85% to 90% of which are singletons, and around 1.7% rests with the top ten. The material sequenced was PBMCs, taken from a glioma patient whose treatment included an IDH1 peptide vaccine. The source is a man aged 35-49 years with glioma.

The chain joins TRBV28 to TRBJ1-5, with D uncertain. The germline V gene encodes CDR1 MDHEN and CDR2 SYDVKM. CDR3 length: 14 residues. With 1 base removed from V and 7 bases from J, the gap between germline ends came to 11 bases. CDR3 nucleotide sequence: TGTGCCAGCAGTTTATCGGGAACCTCGCAGCCCCAGCATTTT. Translated: CASSLSGTSQPQHF.

This clone was detected only a few times. The rearrangement uses TRBV7-2 and TRBJ2-2; TRBD2 matches 10 bases. Germline V gene lookup returns CDR1 SGHTA and CDR2 FQGNSA. This CDR3 has 17 residues. Losses at the gene ends were 1 base for V and 1 base for J; bases not matched to a gene: 3. The CDR3: CASSLGLAGGNTGELFF. CDR3 in DNA: TGTGCCAGCAGCTTAGGTTTAGCGGGAGGGAACACCGGGGAGCTGTTTTTT.

V and J are TRBV29-1 and TRBJ2-5, with D unclear. The germline V gene encodes CDR1 SQVTM and CDR2 ANQGSEA. Trimming removed 3 bases from V and 5 bases from J, with 13 bases in between. CDR3 length: 13 amino acids. The CDR3 here is CSVEENDGETQYF. The CDR3 DNA is TGCAGCGTTGAGGAGAACGATGGGGAGACCCAGTACTTC.

The V call is TRBV10-3, the J call TRBJ2-3; 7 bases match TRBD2. This CDR3 has 15 residues. The J segment lost 3 bases and the V segment lost 7 bases, leaving 10 bases of the junction unmatched. Germline loops: CDR1 ENHRY, CDR2 SYGVKD. Written as DNA, the CDR3 is TGTGCCATCAAGAAGACTAGCTCTATAACAGATACGCAGTATTTT. This encodes CAIKKTSSITDTQYF.

The chain combines TRBV4-1 with TRBJ2-3, with 10 bases lining up with TRBD2. Trimming took 3 bases from V and 3 from J; bases not matched to a gene: 6. The CDR3 is 16 residues long. Germline CDR1 MGHRA, CDR2 YSYEKL. CDR3 loop: CASSHLGLADTDTQYF. The DNA for the CDR3 is TGCGCCAGCAGCCACCTCGGACTAGCGGATACAGATACGCAGTATTTT.

The CDR3 loop is CASSLTGGGNQPQHF. The CDR3 bases are TGTGCCAGCAGCCTTACAGGGGGAGGCAATCAGCCCCAGCATTTT. The chain links TRBV7-6 to TRBJ1-5; 8 nucleotides agree with TRBD1. The CDR3 runs to 15 residues. Trimming at V came to 5 bases and at J to 2 bases, leaving 5 bases not matched to a gene. Germline V lookup: CDR1 SGHVS, CDR2 FNYEAQ.

This chain links TRBV7-2 with TRBJ2-1; maybe TRBD2 (5 bases). This CDR3 comprises 13 residues. The V end lost 2 bases, the J end lost 7 bases, and 9 bases lay between the germline ends. Germline V CDR1 and CDR2: SGHTA, FQGNSA. The CDR3 protein is CASSLWERNEQFF. The CDR3 nucleotides are TGTGCCAGCAGCTTATGGGAGCGGAATGAGCAGTTCTTC.

The gene calls are TRBV4-1 and TRBJ2-3; the D gene is possibly TRBD1 (5 bases). The CDR3 extends over 12 amino acids. Germline V gene lookup returns CDR1 MGHRA and CDR2 YSYEKL. V gave up 1 base and J gave up 6 bases, with 5 bases separating them. The CDR3 reads CASSQAGDTQYF. CDR3 coding DNA: TGCGCCAGCAGCCAAGCAGGGGATACGCAGTATTTT.

CDR3 in amino acids: CASSQDYGLAISYEQYF. The CDR3 DNA reads TGCGCCAGCAGCCAAGATTATGGACTAGCGATCTCCTACGAGCAGTACTTC. V usage is TRBV4-3 and J usage is TRBJ2-7; 9 bases line up with TRBD2. Germline CDR1 LGHNA, CDR2 YSLEER. Unmatched junction bases numbered 6, after V lost 0 bases and J lost 0 bases. This CDR3 is 17 amino acids long.

This rearrangement joins TRBV9 to TRBJ2-3, with D perhaps assigned TRBD1 or TRBD2 (5 bases each). Germline V lookup: CDR1 SGDLS, CDR2 YYNGEE. V was clipped by 5 bases and J by 2 bases, with 12 bases between them. The CDR3 length is 14 residues. CDR3 in amino acids: CASSRQRITDTQYF. The CDR3 coding sequence is TGTGCCAGCAGTCGACAGCGGATCACAGATACGCAGTATTTT.

V gene TRBV7-2 combines with J gene TRBJ2-5; 9 bases map to TRBD1. Germline V gene sequence: CDR1 SGHTA, CDR2 FQGNSA. After removal of 1 base from V and 0 bases from J, the junction contained 0 bases not matched to a gene. The CDR3 extends over 15 amino acids. CDR3 DNA: TGTGCCAGCAGCTTAGGGGACAGGGACCAAGAGACCCAGTACTTC. Residues: CASSLGDRDQETQYF. Full variable domain (rest looked up from reference TRBV7-2 and TRBJ2-5): GAGVSQSPSNKVTEKGKDVELRCDPISGHTALYWYRQSLGQGLEFLIYFQGNSAPDKSGLPSDRFSAERTGGSVSTLTIQRTQQEDSAVYLCASSLGDRDQETQYFGPGTRLLVL.

The chain joins TRBV2 to TRBJ1-2, with unresolved D. Germline V gene sequence: CDR1 SNHLY, CDR2 FYNNEI. The CDR3 runs 14 residues. The germline V and J ends were trimmed by 1 base and 4 bases, with 10 bases remaining between them. As DNA, the CDR3 is TGTGCCAGCAGTGAAGAGGGAGAGAGCTATGGCTACACCTTC. Its translation: CASSEEGESYGYTF.

The chain links TRBV7-2 to TRBJ2-4; D remains unclear. The V gene lost 1 base and the J gene lost 1 base, with 8 bases spanning the gap. The length of the CDR3 is 15 residues. Germline assignment: CDR1 SGHTA and CDR2 FQGNSA. This CDR3 is CASSLETHAKNIQYF. The CDR3 nucleotides are TGTGCCAGCAGCTTAGAAACCCACGCCAAAAACATTCAGTACTTC.

The chain joins TRBV18 to TRBJ2-2; 8 bases line up with TRBD1. This CDR3 has 16 residues. The V and J ends lost 3 bases and 7 bases, in that order; junction bases with no gene match: 10. The V gene's germline CDR1 is KGHSH and CDR2 LQKENI. For the CDR3, the DNA is TGTGCCAGCTCACCGGGGACAGGTTTGCGAGACGGGGAGCTGTTTTTT. Encoded protein: CASSPGTGLRDGELFF.

The V call is TRBV19, the J call TRBJ1-5; D might be TRBD1 (6 bases). V shed 5 bases and J shed 2 bases, with 13 bases lying between them. This CDR3 has 15 amino acids. From germline, CDR1 is LNHDA and CDR2 SQIVND (reference sequence). This CDR3 is CASSLPGVGNQPQHF. The DNA for the CDR3 is TGTGCCAGTAGTCTTCCAGGGGTGGGCAATCAGCCCCAGCATTTT. The whole variable domain, remainder taken from reference TRBV19 and TRBJ1-5, is DGGITQSPKYLFRKEGQNVTLSCEQNLNHDAMYWYRQDPGQGLRLIYYSQIVNDFQKGDIAEGYSVSREKKESFPLTVTSAQKNPTAFYLCASSLPGVGNQPQHFGDGTRLSIL.

This clone was seen a few times. The chain links TRBV7-2 to TRBJ2-7, with D unclear. The CDR3 has 13 residues. V was trimmed by 1 base and J by 2 bases, leaving 6 bases between them. From germline, CDR1 is SGHTA and CDR2 FQGNSA. The CDR3 sequence: CASSLVQTYEQYF. CDR3 sequence (DNA): TGTGCCAGCAGCTTAGTCCAGACCTACGAGCAGTACTTC.

The genes are TRBV10-3 and TRBJ2-1; 8 bases agree with TRBD2. This CDR3 region has 14 residues. After removal of 5 bases from V and 6 bases from J, the junction contained 6 bases not matched to a gene. Per the germline V gene, CDR1 is ENHRY and CDR2 is SYGVKD. CDR3 in DNA: TGTGCCATCAGTTTGACGGGAGGGGTCAATGAGCAGTTCTTC. Protein sequence: CAISLTGGVNEQFF.

The V gene is TRBV5-4, the J gene TRBJ2-7, with no clear D. V was pared by 3 bases and J by 3 bases, with 13 bases between. The CDR3 contains 14 residues. CDR1 SGHNT and CDR2 YYREEE come from the germline V gene (reference sequence). The CDR3 here is CASSSGNLGYEQYF. CDR3 in DNA: TGTGCCAGCAGCTCCGGCAACCTAGGCTACGAGCAGTACTTC.

V and J are TRBV6-6 and TRBJ2-1; D is tentatively TRBD1 or TRBD2 (5 bases each). There are 13 residues in the CDR3. Germline assignment: CDR1 MNHNY and CDR2 SVGAGI (reference sequence). The germline V and J ends were trimmed by 6 bases and 9 bases, with 15 bases remaining between them. Written as DNA, the CDR3 is TGTGCCAGCAGAATGACCCCGAGGGGTGAGCAGTTCTTC. This sequence encodes CASRMTPRGEQFF.

The chain combines TRBV7-8 with TRBJ2-1, with D uncertain. Germline V CDR1 and CDR2: SGHVS, FQNEAQ. V was shortened by 8 bases and J by 1 base, with 18 bases between the two germline ends. This CDR3 is built from 16 residues. The CDR3 region is CASSPERRVSYNEQFF. The CDR3 region has the DNA TGTGCCAGCTCTCCTGAACGTCGCGTTTCCTACAATGAGCAGTTCTTC.

The V call is TRBV27, the J call TRBJ2-5; D unclear. CDR1 is MNHEY, CDR2 SMNVEV, per germline (reference sequence). The CDR3 runs to 14 residues. V lost 8 bases and J 5 bases, leaving 18 bases between the germline ends. The CDR3 DNA reads as TGTGCCAGCGGGTCCCGTGTCGTAGGGGAGACCCAGTACTTC. The encoded protein is CASGSRVVGETQYF.

The chain recombines TRBV7-3 with TRBJ2-7, with 10 bases aligning to TRBD2. This CDR3 has 13 amino acids. The trim removed 4 bases at V and 6 bases at J, leaving 3 bases unmatched. From germline, CDR1 is SGHTA and CDR2 FQGTGA. The CDR3, as DNA: TGTGCCAGCAGCTCTCGGACTAGCGGCGAGCAGTACTTC. This translates into CASSSRTSGEQYF.

This chain joins TRBV29-1 and TRBJ2-1, with 10 bases fitting TRBD2. V dropped 4 bases and J dropped 9; count of bases not matched to a gene: 6. The CDR3 length is 13 residues. Germline V gene lookup returns CDR1 SQVTM and CDR2 ANQGSEA. The CDR3 region is CSVASGSTPEQFF. The CDR3 DNA is TGCAGCGTTGCTAGCGGGAGTACTCCTGAGCAGTTCTTC.

The chain employs TRBV7-4 and TRBJ2-3; 9 nucleotides align to TRBD2. The germline CDR1 and CDR2 sequences are SGHVT and SQSDAQ. This CDR3 has 15 amino acids. V shed 4 bases and J 3 bases; nucleotides not matched to a gene: 5. CDR3 sequence (DNA): TGTGCCAGCAGCTCCGTAGCGGGAGAGACAGATACGCAGTATTTT. This encodes CASSSVAGETDTQYF.

DNA for the CDR3: TGTGCCAGCAGTTACAGTCAGGGATGGGGCAACGAGCAGTACTTC. This sequence encodes CASSYSQGWGNEQYF. This chain connects TRBV6-5 to TRBJ2-7; D might be TRBD1 (5 bases). The CDR3 has 15 amino acids. V shed 2 bases and J shed 5 bases, with 16 bases lying between them. Per the germline V gene, CDR1 is MNHEY and CDR2 is SVGAGI.